Below, 12 T cell receptor beta chains from the same sample are listed, as sequenced in a study of vaccination effects on CD4 cells after COVID-19. Their antigens remain unidentified. With the ViraFEST assay, the study expanded antigen-specific CD4+ T cells using viral peptide pools, then sequenced them. Following culture for roughly 10 days, CD4+ T cells were isolated. Having tested negative for nucleocapsid antibodies, the vaccine recipients showed no prior SARS-CoV-2 infection. Profiled with immunoSEQ multiplex PCR; TCRdb holds only in-frame clones, not every one. The sample holds approximately 70,000 clones; 65% to 85% are singletons and the top ten take less than 3%. Sequences were derived from CD4+ T cells from PBMCs cultured with HCoV-NL63 spike peptides, sampled before COVID-19 vaccination. The receptors here all came from a human donor who received a COVID-19 vaccine.

This clone was recorded a few times. This chain links TRBV5-1 with TRBJ2-7; D gene unclear. CDR1 and CDR2 from the germline V gene are SGHRS and YFSETQ. This CDR3 spans 14 amino acids. V lost 0 bases to trimming and J lost 0 bases, with 7 bases between them. Here the CDR3 reads CASSLGLSSYEQYV. The CDR3 bases are TGCGCCAGCAGCTTGGGCCTTAGCTCCTACGAGCAGTACGTC.

This chain connects TRBV7-2 to TRBJ1-2; possible D gene TRBD1, 5 bases. V shed 1 base and J shed 8 bases, with 11 bases lying between them. Germline loops: CDR1 SGHTA, CDR2 FQGNSA. The CDR3 has 13 residues. The CDR3 DNA is TGTGCCAGCAGCTTAGAAGGGGCGGGCGGCTACACCTTC. This gives the protein CASSLEGAGGYTF.

The chain links TRBV6-1 to TRBJ2-7; 12 bases are a match to TRBD1. CDR1 is MNHNS and CDR2 is SASEGT in the germline V gene. This CDR3 is built from 15 residues. The chain's CDR3 is CASSEGTGGRYEQYV. In DNA form, the CDR3 reads TGTGCCAGCAGCGAAGGGACAGGGGGCAGGTACGAGCAGTACGTC.

The rearrangement uses TRBV20-1 and TRBJ2-3; no clear D. The CDR3 contains 10 residues. V lost 5 bases and J 1 base, leaving 1 base between the germline ends. Germline V gene lookup returns CDR1 DFQATT and CDR2 SNEGSKA (reference sequence). CDR3 in amino acids: CSARTDTQYF. The DNA of the CDR3 is TGCAGTGCTCGCACAGATACGCAGTATTTT.

The rearrangement joins TRBV11-2 to TRBJ2-1; TRBD1 matches at 8 bases. Germline CDR1 is SGHAT and CDR2 is FQNNGV. This CDR3 is built from 15 residues. Trimming took 5 bases from V and 2 from J; bases not matched to a gene: 5. The CDR3 loop reads CASSPRGQTYNEQFF. The CDR3 DNA follows: TGTGCCAGCAGCCCCAGGGGGCAGACCTACAATGAGCAGTTCTTC. Filled out from reference TRBV11-2 and TRBJ2-1, the complete variable domain reads EAGVAQSPRYKIIEKRQSVAFWCNPISGHATLYWYQQILGQGPKLLIQFQNNGVVDDSQLPKDRFSAERLKGVDSTLKIQPAKLEDSAVYLCASSPRGQTYNEQFFGPGTRLTVL.

J is TRBJ2-7 and V is TRBV24-1; D is uncertain. The V end lost 5 bases, the J end lost 12 bases, and 13 bases lay between the germline ends. Germline lookup yields CDR1 KGHDR and CDR2 SFDVKD. The CDR3 covers 11 residues. The CDR3 is CATSARRSRYV. For the CDR3, the DNA is TGTGCCACCAGTGCACGGAGAAGCCGGTACGTC.

The chain carries TRBV2 and TRBJ1-1; 8 nucleotides line up with TRBD1. Germline-derived CDR1 and CDR2 are SNHLY and FYNNEI. The CDR3 is 14 residues long. With V trimmed by 7 bases and J by 5 bases, 9 bases remained unmatched. CDR3 protein: CASTRVTGETEAFF. CDR3 DNA sequence: TGTGCCAGCACCCGGGTGACAGGGGAGACTGAAGCTTTCTTT.

This rearrangement joins TRBV11-1 to TRBJ2-1; TRBD2 agrees at 9 bases. With 3 bases clipped from V and 6 bases from J, the junction kept 6 bases outside the gene matches. Germline V gene sequence: CDR1 SGHAT, CDR2 FQDESV (reference sequence). The CDR3 has 15 amino acids. CDR3 in amino acids: CASSFGSGGRNEQFF. The CDR3 coding sequence is TGTGCCAGCAGCTTCGGAAGCGGGGGGCGCAATGAGCAGTTCTTC.

The rearrangement joins TRBV11-2 to TRBJ2-7, with D hard to call. The CDR3 contains 13 residues. Trimming stripped 4 bases from V and 6 bases from J, with 13 bases between. Germline assignment: CDR1 SGHAT and CDR2 FQNNGV. CDR3 amino acids: CASSYHTVSEQYV. The CDR3 DNA is TGTGCCAGCAGCTACCATACGGTATCCGAGCAGTACGTC.

DNA for the CDR3: TGTGCCAGCAGCTCTAAACAGACTAACTATGGCTACACCTTC. Translated, it gives CASSSKQTNYGYTF. V and J are TRBV13 and TRBJ1-2; D not certain. Trimming removed 4 bases at V and 0 bases at J, with 9 bases between. The germline CDR1 and CDR2 sequences are PRHDT and FYEKMQ (reference sequence). CDR3 length: 14 amino acids.

The gene calls are TRBV15 and TRBJ2-3, with a possible D match to TRBD2 (6 bases). V lost 0 bases and J 2 bases, leaving 12 bases between the germline ends. Germline values: CDR1 LNHNV, CDR2 YYDKDF (reference sequence). The CDR3 covers 16 residues. The CDR3 region has the DNA TGTGCCACCAGCAGAGATCTAGGACTAATCACAGATACGCAGTATTTT. This sequence encodes CATSRDLGLITDTQYF. Full variable domain (remainder filled in from reference TRBV15 and TRBJ2-3): DAMVIQNPRYQVTQFGKPVTLSCSQTLNHNVMYWYQQKSSQAPKLLFHYYDKDFNNEADTPDNFQSRRPNTSFCFLDIRSPGLGDTAMYLCATSRDLGLITDTQYFGPGTRLTVL.

This clone was observed a few times. This sequence joins TRBV6-5 and TRBJ2-1; TRBD1 aligns across 9 bases. V lost 6 bases to trimming and J lost 9 bases; unmatched junction nucleotides: 9. The length of the CDR3 is 14 residues. The germline V gene has CDR1 MNHEY and CDR2 SVGAGI. The DNA of the CDR3 is TGTGCCAGCAGACCAACAGGGGGCTTATTTGAGCAGTTCTTC. It is translated as CASRPTGGLFEQFF.